This T cell receptor (beta chain) appears in the sequencing data of a study of cytomegalovirus exposure and HLA in healthy donors. Study-level information: Of roughly 400 genotyped donors, 81% grouped in the Caucasian-associated ancestry cluster.

PCR used 60 Vbeta primers and 13 Jbeta primers. Sequencing used immunoSEQ multiplex PCR; TCRdb keeps in-frame clones, though not all of them. Here the sample spans 150,000 to 200,000 clones, around nine tenths being singletons. CDR1 SGHNT and CDR2 YYREEE come from the germline V gene (reference sequence). The CDR3 length is 13 residues. V lost 5 bases to trimming and J lost 8 bases; unmatched junction nucleotides: 5. This chain joins TRBV5-4 and TRBJ2-1; 9 bases fit TRBD2. The receptor's source is a woman under 30 in good health and CMV-seronegative. The sequenced sample consisted of PBMCs. The CDR3 nucleotides are TGTGCCAGCAGGCTAGCGGGGAGTCATGAGCAGTTCTTC. It yields the protein CASRLAGSHEQFF.